A single sample is the source of the 16 T cell receptor beta chains below, sequenced in a study of human T cells and chemical hapten exposure (dated by TCRdb to the early 2020s). Library preparation employed RACE. TCRdb lists the instrument as NextSeq 500. Through fastp at Q25 and MiXCR, TCRdb rebuilt clones from the public reads, retaining in-frame beta chains. Rows are unified per CDR3 protein, each entry keeping the most common DNA and genes. This sample lists some 40,000 distinct CDR3 sequences; approximately 4% were detected once. The top ten clones comprise 5.6% of the sample. According to the study, the label for this sample's time point signals: healthy volunteer bleed at 6 weeks. Total RNA was extracted from unfractionated whole blood collected in Tempus Blood RNA tubes. The sequenced sample consisted of whole blood. The receptor source for this set is a human donor in good health. Some clones in this sample may be carry-over from other donors' samples.

This clonotype was detected a few times. The J gene is TRBJ2-3, the V gene TRBV5-1; the match to TRBD2 covers 8 bases. The CDR3 spans 16 residues. Trimming cost V 4 bases and J 1 base; bases outside gene matches: 8. The V gene's germline CDR1 is SGHRS and CDR2 YFSETQ. CDR3 amino acids: CASSPSGTRGTDTQYF. CDR3 coding DNA: TGCGCCAGCAGCCCAAGCGGGACTAGAGGCACAGATACGCAGTATTTT. The variable domain in full, with the rest retrieved from reference TRBV5-1 and TRBJ2-3, is KAGVTQTPRYLIKTRGQQVTLSCSPISGHRSVSWYQQTPGQGLQFLFEYFSETQRNKGNFPGRFSGRQFSNSRSEMNVSTLELGDSALYLCASSPSGTRGTDTQYFGPGTRLTVL.

This clonotype showed up many times. This rearrangement joins TRBV7-2 to TRBJ2-7; D is perhaps TRBD1 (5 bases). In germline, CDR1 is SGHTA, CDR2 FQGNSA. The CDR3 contains 15 residues. V lost 0 bases, J lost 2 bases, and 11 bases lay in between. The CDR3 spells CASSLATALAYEQYF. DNA of the CDR3: TGTGCCAGCAGCTTAGCGACAGCGTTGGCCTACGAGCAGTACTTC. The complete variable domain, with remaining parts taken from reference TRBV7-2 and TRBJ2-7, reads GAGVSQSPSNKVTEKGKDVELRCDPISGHTALYWYRQSLGQGLEFLIYFQGNSAPDKSGLPSDRFSAERTGGSVSTLTIQRTQQEDSAVYLCASSLATALAYEQYFGPGTRLTVT.

This clonotype came up many times. This chain connects TRBV2 to TRBJ2-7; D gene unclear. V lost 4 bases, J lost 3 bases, and 10 bases lay in between. Germline V gene lookup returns CDR1 SNHLY and CDR2 FYNNEI. There are 13 residues in the CDR3. In nucleotides, the CDR3 is TGTGCCAGCAGTGCCGGGCCAGGCTACGAGCAGTACTTC. Protein product: CASSAGPGYEQYF.

The chain is built from TRBV2 and TRBJ1-1; 9 bases match TRBD1. CDR1 SNHLY and CDR2 FYNNEI come from the germline V gene. V lost 6 bases and J lost 4; bases outside the gene matches: 12. The CDR3 sequence is 16 residues long. As DNA, the CDR3 is TGTGCCAGCAGCGAGACAGGGGGAGCGTTGGCCACTGAAGCTTTCTTT. Amino acid sequence: CASSETGGALATEAFF.

The rearrangement uses TRBV6-5 and TRBJ2-2; possible D gene TRBD2, 6 bases. Between the trimmed V and J ends, which lost 6 bases and 1 base, there was a span of 18 bases. The CDR3 runs to 17 residues. Germline V gene lookup returns CDR1 MNHEY and CDR2 SVGAGI. The CDR3 sequence is CASRPAGLDRNTGELFF. DNA for the CDR3: TGTGCCAGCAGACCCGCGGGACTCGACAGGAACACCGGGGAGCTGTTTTTT.

This clonotype was seen repeatedly, ten times or more. The chain links TRBV20-1 to TRBJ2-1, with 9 bases lining up with TRBD1. Germline CDR1 and CDR2: DFQATT and SNEGSKA (reference sequence). There are 14 residues in the CDR3. The trim removed 1 base at V and 6 bases at J, leaving 4 bases unmatched. The CDR3 DNA reads as TGCAGTGCTAGAGGGGACAGGGTGGGCAATGAGCAGTTCTTC. It encodes CSARGDRVGNEQFF.

This clonotype has ten or more counts. This chain joins TRBV20-1 and TRBJ2-5; D not resolved. The CDR3 has 15 amino acids. The germline CDR1 and CDR2 sequences are DFQATT and SNEGSKA (reference sequence). V lost 1 base and J lost 4, with 16 bases in between. The CDR3 loop reads CSARGPQFSGETQYF. The CDR3 nucleotides are TGCAGTGCTAGAGGGCCCCAGTTTAGTGGAGAGACCCAGTACTTC.

This clonotype was seen many times. This chain's CDR3 is CASSSQGNTEAFF. CDR3 DNA sequence: TGCGCCAGCAGCTCACAGGGGAACACTGAAGCTTTCTTT. V usage is TRBV5-1 and J usage is TRBJ1-1, with D possibly matching TRBD1 (6 bases). Germline-derived CDR1 and CDR2 are SGHRS and YFSETQ. V lost 3 bases, J lost 1 base, and 7 bases lay in between. This CDR3 contains 13 residues.

This clonotype occurred many times. The chain couples TRBV18 to TRBJ1-5; 7 bases are a match to TRBD1. Germline lookup yields CDR1 KGHSH and CDR2 LQKENI. The CDR3 length is 16 residues. The V segment lost 3 bases and the J segment 5 bases; nucleotides outside the gene matches: 10. For the CDR3, the DNA is TGTGCCAGCTCACCCGTGGCAGGGGGAGGGGATCAGCCCCAGCATTTT. Residues: CASSPVAGGGDQPQHF.

The table lists this clonotype with many counts. The gene calls are TRBV29-1 and TRBJ2-1, with D uncertain. Trimming removed 7 bases from V and 4 bases from J, with 8 bases in between. The V gene's germline CDR1 is SQVTM and CDR2 ANQGSEA. CDR3 size: 11 residues. The CDR3: CSAGPYNEQFF. The DNA for the CDR3 is TGCAGCGCCGGACCTTACAATGAGCAGTTCTTC.

This clonotype was recorded many times. V and J are TRBV27 and TRBJ2-7; 10 bases are a match to TRBD1. The CDR3 is 15 amino acids. Trimming cost V 6 bases and J 5 bases; bases outside gene matches: 10. Germline-derived CDR1 and CDR2 are MNHEY and SMNVEV (reference sequence). The CDR3 loop reads CASRNRGTGVHEQYF. The CDR3 bases are TGTGCCAGCAGAAATAGGGGGACAGGGGTCCACGAGCAGTACTTC.

In its sample, this clonotype was seen a few times. The chain joins TRBV9 to TRBJ2-3, with D possibly being TRBD1 (6 bases). CDR3 size: 17 residues. V gave up 5 bases and J gave up 2 bases, with 21 bases separating them. The germline gives CDR1 SGDLS, CDR2 YYNGEE. CDR3 region: CASSHSRRQAYTDTQYF. The CDR3 DNA reads as TGTGCCAGCAGTCATAGTAGAAGACAGGCCTACACAGATACGCAGTATTTT.

This clonotype has ten or more counts. V is TRBV20-1 and J is TRBJ2-3; the match to TRBD2 covers 7 bases. This CDR3 spans 14 amino acids. Trimming took 6 bases from V and 5 from J; bases not matched to a gene: 11. The germline V gene encodes CDR1 DFQATT and CDR2 SNEGSKA (reference sequence). The CDR3 loop is CSATAREEVDTQYF. In nucleotides, the CDR3 is TGCAGTGCCACGGCACGGGAGGAGGTAGATACGCAGTATTTT.

This clonotype counts as medium-sized. The chain uses TRBV7-2 and TRBJ1-5, with D unresolved. V dropped 3 bases and J dropped 4 bases, with 4 bases sitting between them. This CDR3 is built from 12 residues. CDR1 is SGHTA, CDR2 FQGNSA, per germline. In DNA, the CDR3 is TGTGCCAGCAGCTTCACGAATCAGCCCCAGCATTTT. Its protein is CASSFTNQPQHF.

The chain combines TRBV19 with TRBJ1-5, with D perhaps TRBD1 (6 bases). Germline V lookup: CDR1 LNHDA, CDR2 SQIVND (reference sequence). The CDR3 extends over 16 amino acids. V lost 7 bases to trimming and J lost 3 bases, with 19 bases between them. CDR3: CASTPRGGPLNQPQHF. The CDR3 coding sequence is TGTGCCAGTACCCCGAGGGGGGGGCCCCTCAATCAGCCCCAGCATTTT.

This rearrangement joins TRBV15 to TRBJ2-7; D uncertain. V lost 3 bases and J lost 6, with 12 bases in between. The CDR3 has 13 amino acids. In germline, CDR1 is LNHNV, CDR2 YYDKDF (reference sequence). The CDR3 region has the DNA TGTGCCACCAGCAGTCCAGCTATGGGCGAGCAGTACTTC. Translated: CATSSPAMGEQYF.